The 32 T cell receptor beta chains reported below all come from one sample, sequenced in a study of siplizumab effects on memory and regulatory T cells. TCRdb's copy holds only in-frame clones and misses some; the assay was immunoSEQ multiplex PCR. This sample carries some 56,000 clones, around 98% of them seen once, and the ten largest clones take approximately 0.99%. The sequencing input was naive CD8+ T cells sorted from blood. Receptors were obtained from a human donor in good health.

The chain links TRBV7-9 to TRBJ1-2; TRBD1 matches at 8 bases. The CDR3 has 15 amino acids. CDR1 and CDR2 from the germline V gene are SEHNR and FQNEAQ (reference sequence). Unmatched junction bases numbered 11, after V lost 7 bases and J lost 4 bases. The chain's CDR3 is CASTESTGDVYGYTF. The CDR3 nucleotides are TGTGCCAGCACAGAATCGACAGGGGATGTCTATGGCTACACCTTC. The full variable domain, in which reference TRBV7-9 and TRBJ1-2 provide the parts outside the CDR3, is DTGVSQNPRHKITKRGQNVTFRCDPISEHNRLYWYRQTLGQGPEFLTYFQNEAQLEKSRLLSDRFSAERPKGSFSTLEIQRTEQGDSAMYLCASTESTGDVYGYTFGSGTRLTVV.

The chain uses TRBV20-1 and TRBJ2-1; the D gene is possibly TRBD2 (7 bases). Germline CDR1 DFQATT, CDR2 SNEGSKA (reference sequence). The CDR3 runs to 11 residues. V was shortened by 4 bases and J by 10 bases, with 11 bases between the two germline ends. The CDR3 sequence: CSATGGGEQFF. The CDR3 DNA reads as TGCAGTGCTACGGGGGGCGGGGAGCAGTTCTTC.

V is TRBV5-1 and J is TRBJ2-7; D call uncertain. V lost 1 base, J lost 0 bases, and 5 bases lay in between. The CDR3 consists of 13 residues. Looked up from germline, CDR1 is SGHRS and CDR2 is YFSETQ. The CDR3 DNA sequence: TGCGCCAGCAGCTTGCTCGACTCCTACGAGCAGTACTTC. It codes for CASSLLDSYEQYF.

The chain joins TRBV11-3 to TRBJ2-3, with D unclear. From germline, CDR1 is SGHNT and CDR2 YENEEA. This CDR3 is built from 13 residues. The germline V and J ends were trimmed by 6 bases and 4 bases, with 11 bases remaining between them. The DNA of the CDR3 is TGTGCCAGCAGTTGGGGTAGATCAGATACGCAGTATTTT. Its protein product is CASSWGRSDTQYF.

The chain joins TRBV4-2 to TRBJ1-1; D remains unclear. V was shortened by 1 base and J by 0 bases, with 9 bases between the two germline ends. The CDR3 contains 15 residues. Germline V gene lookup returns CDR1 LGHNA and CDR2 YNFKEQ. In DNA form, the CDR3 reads TGTGCCAGCAGCCAAGTTGCGGCCATGAACACTGAAGCTTTCTTT. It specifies CASSQVAAMNTEAFF.

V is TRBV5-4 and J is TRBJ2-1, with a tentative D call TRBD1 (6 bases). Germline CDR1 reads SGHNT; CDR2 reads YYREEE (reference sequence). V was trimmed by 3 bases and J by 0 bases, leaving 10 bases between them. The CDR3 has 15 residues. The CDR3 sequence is CASSWDTSSYNEQFF. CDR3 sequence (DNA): TGTGCCAGCAGCTGGGACACAAGCTCCTACAATGAGCAGTTCTTC.

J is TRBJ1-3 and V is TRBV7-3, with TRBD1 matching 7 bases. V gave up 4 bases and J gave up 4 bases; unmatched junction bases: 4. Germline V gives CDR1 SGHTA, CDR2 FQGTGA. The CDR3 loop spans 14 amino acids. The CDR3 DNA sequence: TGTGCCAGCAGCTCGAGGGGGCTCGGAAACACCATATATTTT. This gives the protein CASSSRGLGNTIYF.

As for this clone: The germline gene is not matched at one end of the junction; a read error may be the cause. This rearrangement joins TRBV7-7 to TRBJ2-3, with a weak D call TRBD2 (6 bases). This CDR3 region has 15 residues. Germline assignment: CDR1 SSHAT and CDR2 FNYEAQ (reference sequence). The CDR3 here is CASSPSPGGTDTQYF. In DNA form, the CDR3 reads TGTGCTAGCAGCCCAAGTCCCGGGGGAACAGATACGCAGTATTTT. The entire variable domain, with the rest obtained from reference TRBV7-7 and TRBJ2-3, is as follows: GAGVSQSPRYKVTKRGQDVTLRCDPISSHATLYWYQQALGQGPEFLTYFNYEAQPDKSGLPSDRFSAERPEGSISTLTIQRTEQRDSAMYRCASSPSPGGTDTQYFGPGTRLTVL.

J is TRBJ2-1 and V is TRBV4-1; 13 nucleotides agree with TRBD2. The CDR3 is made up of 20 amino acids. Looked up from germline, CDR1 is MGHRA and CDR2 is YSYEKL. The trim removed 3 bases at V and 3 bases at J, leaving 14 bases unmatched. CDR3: CASSHRTSGSPLSDYNEQFF. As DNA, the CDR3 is TGCGCCAGCAGCCACCGGACTAGCGGGAGCCCCCTATCTGACTACAATGAGCAGTTCTTC.

In DNA form, the CDR3 reads TGTGCCAGCAGTTTCTCACAGGGGGTTGTTCAGCCCCAGCATTTT. Translated, it gives CASSFSQGVVQPQHF. The gene calls are TRBV28 and TRBJ1-5; 8 positions agree with TRBD1. The junction had 7 bases not matched to a gene; V was cut back by 3 bases and J by 6 bases. Per the germline V gene, CDR1 is MDHEN and CDR2 is SYDVKM. The CDR3 contains 15 residues. Filled out from reference TRBV28 and TRBJ1-5, the complete variable domain reads DVKVTQSSRYLVKRTGEKVFLECVQDMDHENMFWYRQDPGLGLRLIYFSYDVKMKEKGDIPEGYSVSREKKERFSLILESASTNQTSMYLCASSFSQGVVQPQHFGDGTRLSIL.

DNA of the CDR3: TGTGCCTGGAGCCTCGACAGCCTCATTGAAGCTTTCTTT. It yields the protein CAWSLDSLIEAFF. V gene TRBV30 combines with J gene TRBJ1-1; the D gene is possibly TRBD1 (5 bases). Germline V gene data show CDR1 as GTSNPN and CDR2 as SVGIG (reference sequence). Trimming stripped 3 bases from V and 7 bases from J, with 15 bases between. The CDR3 runs to 13 residues.

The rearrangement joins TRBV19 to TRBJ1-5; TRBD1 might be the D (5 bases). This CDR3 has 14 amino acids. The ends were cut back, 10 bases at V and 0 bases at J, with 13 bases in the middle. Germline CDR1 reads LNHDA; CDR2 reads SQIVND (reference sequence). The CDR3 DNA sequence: TGTGCCACTCAGGGTCCCTATAGCAATCAGCCCCAGCATTTT. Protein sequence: CATQGPYSNQPQHF.

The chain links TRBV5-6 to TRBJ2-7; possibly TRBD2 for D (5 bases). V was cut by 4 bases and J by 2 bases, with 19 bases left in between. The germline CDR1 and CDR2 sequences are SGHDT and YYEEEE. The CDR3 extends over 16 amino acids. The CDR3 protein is CASSPGMSTSPYEQYF. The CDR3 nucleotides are TGTGCCAGCAGCCCTGGGATGAGCACTAGTCCCTACGAGCAGTACTTC.

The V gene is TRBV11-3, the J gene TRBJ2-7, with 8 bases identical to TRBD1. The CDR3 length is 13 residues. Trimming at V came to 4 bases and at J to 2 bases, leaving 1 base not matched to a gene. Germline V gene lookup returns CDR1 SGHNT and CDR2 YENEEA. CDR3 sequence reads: CASSWTGTYEQYF. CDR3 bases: TGTGCCAGCAGCTGGACAGGGACCTACGAGCAGTACTTC.

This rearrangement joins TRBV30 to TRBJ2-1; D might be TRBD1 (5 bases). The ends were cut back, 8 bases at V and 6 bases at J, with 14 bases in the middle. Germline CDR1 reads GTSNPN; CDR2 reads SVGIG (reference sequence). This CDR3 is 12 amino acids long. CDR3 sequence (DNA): TGTGCCGTGGGGCCGTCGGGCAATGAGCAGTTCTTC. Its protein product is CAVGPSGNEQFF.

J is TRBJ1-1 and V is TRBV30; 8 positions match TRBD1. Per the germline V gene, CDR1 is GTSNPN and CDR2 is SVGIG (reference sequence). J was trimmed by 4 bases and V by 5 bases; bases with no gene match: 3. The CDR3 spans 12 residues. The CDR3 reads CAWWTGTTEAFF. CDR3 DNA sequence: TGTGCCTGGTGGACAGGGACCACTGAAGCTTTCTTT.

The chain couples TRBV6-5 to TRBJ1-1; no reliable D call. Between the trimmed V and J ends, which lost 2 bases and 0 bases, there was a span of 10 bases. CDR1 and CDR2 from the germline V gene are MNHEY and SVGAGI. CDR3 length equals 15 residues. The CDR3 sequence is CASSYKGPMNTEAFF. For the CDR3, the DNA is TGTGCCAGCAGTTACAAGGGTCCGATGAACACTGAAGCTTTCTTT.

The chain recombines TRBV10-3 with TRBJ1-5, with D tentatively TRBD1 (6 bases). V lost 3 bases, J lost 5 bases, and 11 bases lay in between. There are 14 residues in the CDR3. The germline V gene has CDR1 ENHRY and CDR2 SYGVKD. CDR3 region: CAISDGGPDQPQHF. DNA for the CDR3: TGTGCCATCAGTGACGGGGGGCCAGATCAGCCCCAGCATTTT.

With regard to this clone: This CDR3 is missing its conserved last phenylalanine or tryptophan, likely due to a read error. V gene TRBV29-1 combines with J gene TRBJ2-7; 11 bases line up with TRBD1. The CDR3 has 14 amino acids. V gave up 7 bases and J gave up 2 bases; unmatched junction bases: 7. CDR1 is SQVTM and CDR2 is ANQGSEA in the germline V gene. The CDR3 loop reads CSATRGQGAYEQYL. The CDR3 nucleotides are TGCAGCGCTACGAGGGGACAGGGGGCCTACGAGCAGTACCTC.

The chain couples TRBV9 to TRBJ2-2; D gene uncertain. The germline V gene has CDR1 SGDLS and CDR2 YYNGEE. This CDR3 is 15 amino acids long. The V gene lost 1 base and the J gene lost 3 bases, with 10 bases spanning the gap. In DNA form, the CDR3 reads TGTGCCAGCAGCGTACTGGGAACGTACACCGGGGAGCTGTTTTTT. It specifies CASSVLGTYTGELFF.

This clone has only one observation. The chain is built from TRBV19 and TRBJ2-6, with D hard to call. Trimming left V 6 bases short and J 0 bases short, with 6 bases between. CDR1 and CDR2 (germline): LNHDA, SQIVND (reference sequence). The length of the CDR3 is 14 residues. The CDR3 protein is CASRPGSGANVLTF. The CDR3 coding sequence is TGTGCCAGTAGGCCAGGCTCTGGGGCCAACGTCCTGACTTTC.

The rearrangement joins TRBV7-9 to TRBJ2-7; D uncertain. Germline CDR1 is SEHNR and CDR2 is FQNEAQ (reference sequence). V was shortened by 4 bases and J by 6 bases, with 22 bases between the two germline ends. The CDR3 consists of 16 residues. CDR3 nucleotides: TGTGCCAGCAGCTCGACGAGCAGGACGCAGGCGCTCGAGCAGTACTTC. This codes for CASSSTSRTQALEQYF.

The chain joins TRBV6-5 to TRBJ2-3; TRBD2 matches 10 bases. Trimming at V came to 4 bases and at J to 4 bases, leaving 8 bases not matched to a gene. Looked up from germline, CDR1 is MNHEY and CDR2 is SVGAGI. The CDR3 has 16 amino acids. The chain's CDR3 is CASSSEREGGADTQYF. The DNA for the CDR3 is TGTGCCAGCAGTTCCGAGCGGGAGGGGGGGGCAGATACGCAGTATTTT.

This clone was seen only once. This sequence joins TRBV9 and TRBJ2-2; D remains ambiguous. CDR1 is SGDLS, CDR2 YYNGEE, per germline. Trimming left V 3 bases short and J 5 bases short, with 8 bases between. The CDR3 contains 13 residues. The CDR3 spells CASSASGTGELFF. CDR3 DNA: TGTGCCAGCAGCGCGTCTGGTACCGGGGAGCTGTTTTTT.

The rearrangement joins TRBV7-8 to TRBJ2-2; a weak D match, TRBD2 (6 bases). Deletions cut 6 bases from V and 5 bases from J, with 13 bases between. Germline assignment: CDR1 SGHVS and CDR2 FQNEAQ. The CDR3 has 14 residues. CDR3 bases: TGTGCCAGCAGGTCGCCCCGGGGGACCGGGGAGCTGTTTTTT. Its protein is CASRSPRGTGELFF. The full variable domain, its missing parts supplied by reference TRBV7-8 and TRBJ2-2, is GAGVSQSPRYKVAKRGQDVALRCDPISGHVSLFWYQQALGQGPEFLTYFQNEAQLDKSGLPSDRFFAERPEGSVSTLKIQRTQQEDSAVYLCASRSPRGTGELFFGEGSRLTVL.

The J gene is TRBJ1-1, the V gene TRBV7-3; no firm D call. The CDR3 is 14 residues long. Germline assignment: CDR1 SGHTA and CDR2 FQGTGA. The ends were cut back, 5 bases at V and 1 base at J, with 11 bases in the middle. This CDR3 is CASSNLGGNTEAFF. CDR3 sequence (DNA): TGTGCCAGCAGCAACCTGGGAGGGAACACTGAAGCTTTCTTT.

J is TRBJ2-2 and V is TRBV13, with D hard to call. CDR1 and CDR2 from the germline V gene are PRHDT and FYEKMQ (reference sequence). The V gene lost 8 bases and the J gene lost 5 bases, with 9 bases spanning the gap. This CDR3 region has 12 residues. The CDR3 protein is CASPAPTGELFF. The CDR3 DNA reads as TGTGCCAGCCCTGCCCCGACCGGGGAGCTGTTTTTT. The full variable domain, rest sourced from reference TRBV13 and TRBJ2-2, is AAGVIQSPRHLIKEKRETATLKCYPIPRHDTVYWYQQGPGQDPQFLISFYEKMQSDKGSIPDRFSAQQFSDYHSELNMSSLELGDSALYFCASPAPTGELFFGEGSRLTVL.

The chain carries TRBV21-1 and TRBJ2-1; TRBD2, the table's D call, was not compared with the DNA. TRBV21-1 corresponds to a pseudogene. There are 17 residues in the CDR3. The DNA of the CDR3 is TGTGCCAGCAGCAAAGGCCTCGAGACTAGCGGTGACAATGAGCAGTTCTTC. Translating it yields CASSKGLETSGDNEQFF.

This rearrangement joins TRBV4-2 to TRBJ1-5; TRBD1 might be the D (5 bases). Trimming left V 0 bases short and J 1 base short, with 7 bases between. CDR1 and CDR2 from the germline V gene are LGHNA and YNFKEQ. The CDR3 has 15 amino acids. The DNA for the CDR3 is TGTGCCAGCAGCCAAGACAGGGTCAGCAATCAGCCCCAGCATTTT. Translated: CASSQDRVSNQPQHF.

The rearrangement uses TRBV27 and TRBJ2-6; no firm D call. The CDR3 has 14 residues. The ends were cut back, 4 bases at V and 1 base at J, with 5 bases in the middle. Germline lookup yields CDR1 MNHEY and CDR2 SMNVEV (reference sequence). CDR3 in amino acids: CASSSFSGANVLTF. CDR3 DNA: TGTGCCAGCAGTTCCTTTTCTGGGGCCAACGTCCTGACTTTC.

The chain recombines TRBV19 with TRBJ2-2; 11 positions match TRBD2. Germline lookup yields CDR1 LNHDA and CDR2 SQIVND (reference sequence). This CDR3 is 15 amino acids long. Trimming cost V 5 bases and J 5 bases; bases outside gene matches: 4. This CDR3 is CASSPRLAGTGELFF. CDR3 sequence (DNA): TGTGCCAGTAGTCCCAGACTAGCGGGAACCGGGGAGCTGTTTTTT.

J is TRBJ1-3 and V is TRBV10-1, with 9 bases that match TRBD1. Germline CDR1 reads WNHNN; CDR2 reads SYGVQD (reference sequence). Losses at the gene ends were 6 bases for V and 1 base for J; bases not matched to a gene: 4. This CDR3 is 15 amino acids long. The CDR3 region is CASRDRGESGNTIYF. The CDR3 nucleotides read TGCGCCAGCAGGGACAGGGGTGAGTCTGGAAACACCATATATTTT.